The T cell receptor beta chain described here comes from a study of T cell responses to AZD1222 COVID-19 vaccine. Overall study results and limits: There were mostly white British donors and more females than males, and clonal diversity was possibly underestimated. Spike-specific TCR breadth and depth rose after two AZD1222 doses. Repertoires were obtained only post-peak T cell response. Among vaccine-associated CD4 TCRs, coverage spanned spike, with dominance at 160-218 and 743-854.

Profiling relied on immunoSEQ multiplex PCR, and the TCRdb table lists in-frame clones only, not all of them. The table lists more than 85,000 clones, around 81% of them singletons. A note on this clone: The target antigen is unknown.

The sample here was peripheral blood, taken on day 0 of AZD1222 vaccination. The receptor comes from an adult in good health.

The CDR3 nucleotides are TGCGCCAGCAGCTTGATTCAGGGGGCAGGCACTGAAGCTTTCTTT. Residues: CASSLIQGAGTEAFF. The gene calls are TRBV5-1 and TRBJ1-1, with TRBD1 identical over 8 bases. The CDR3 spans 15 residues. Trimming removed 1 base from V and 4 bases from J; junction bases left unmatched: 6. Germline lookup yields CDR1 SGHRS and CDR2 YFSETQ.